The source of this T cell receptor beta chain is a study of blood T cells in healthy people across ages. Findings and caveats of the study: More naive CD4+ cells and higher diversity marked long-lived donors relative to aged donors.

Comment on this clonotype: Its antigen is unknown.

Primers used in a second PCR of roughly 6 to 11 cycles were a sample-barcoded 5' primer and a J-beta primer mix. TCRdb used MiXCR to reprocess the 5' RACE reads, holding one entry per CDR3 protein. The sample gives roughly 1,100,000 distinct CDR3 sequences, approximately 25% of which show up once; around 0.75% is in the top ten. With each sample, at least 6 micrograms of total RNA were extracted. The germline V gene has CDR1 SGHRS and CDR2 YFSETQ. V was pared by 1 base and J by 2 bases, with 12 bases between. The CDR3 extends over 15 amino acids. These data also featured in a second study, about T cells of mothers and their children.

This TCR was recovered from a girl under 10 years old in good health. Sequenced input: blood. The chain is built from TRBV5-1 and TRBJ2-5; tentatively, D is TRBD1 (6 bases). The CDR3 sequence: CASSLRRTEQETQYF. Here the CDR3 DNA reads TGCGCCAGCAGCTTGCGTAGGACAGAGCAAGAGACCCAGTACTTC.